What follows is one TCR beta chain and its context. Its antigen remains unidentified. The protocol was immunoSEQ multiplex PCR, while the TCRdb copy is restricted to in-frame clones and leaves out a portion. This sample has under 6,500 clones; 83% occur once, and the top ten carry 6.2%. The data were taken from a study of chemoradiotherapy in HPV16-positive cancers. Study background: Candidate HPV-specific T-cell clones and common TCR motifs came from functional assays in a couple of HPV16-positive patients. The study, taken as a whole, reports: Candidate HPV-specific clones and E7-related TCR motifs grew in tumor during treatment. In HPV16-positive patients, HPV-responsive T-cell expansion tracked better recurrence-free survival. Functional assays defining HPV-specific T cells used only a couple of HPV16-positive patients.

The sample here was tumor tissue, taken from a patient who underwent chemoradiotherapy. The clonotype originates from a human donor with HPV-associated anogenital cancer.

The CDR3 spells CASSARSLGGFETQYF. The CDR3 DNA is TGTGCCAGCAGTGCCCGCTCCCTCGGGGGTTTCGAGACCCAGTACTTC. This sequence joins TRBV6-1 and TRBJ2-5; maybe TRBD2 (6 bases). V gave up 4 bases and J gave up 5 bases, with 20 bases separating them. The CDR3 sequence is 16 residues long. Per the germline V gene, CDR1 is MNHNS and CDR2 is SASEGT.